This record concerns one T cell receptor beta chain sequence. The antigen is unknown. Using immunoSEQ multiplex PCR, the repertoire was profiled, and TCRdb retains in-frame clones only, with some absent. Of 95,000 to 100,000 clones in the sample, 85% to 90% were seen once. The record originates from a study of T cell responses to AZD1222 COVID-19 vaccine. Points from the study as a whole: Increases in Spike-specific TCR breadth and depth were seen after two AZD1222 doses. White British people made up most donors, females outnumbered males, and clonal diversity was possibly underestimated. Across spike, vaccine-associated CD4 TCRs were found, dominant at 160-218 and 743-854.

This CDR3 has 17 residues. The ends were cut back, 3 bases at V and 1 base at J, with 18 bases in the middle. The germline V gene encodes CDR1 LGHNA and CDR2 YSLEER. The chain uses TRBV4-3 and TRBJ2-5; D is perhaps TRBD1 or TRBD2 (5 bases each). The clonotype originates from an adult in good health. The source material was peripheral blood, sampled on day 0 of AZD1222 vaccination. The CDR3 DNA follows: TGCGCCAGCAGCCAGAGGGGAGACCGCCGGCCCCAAGAGACCCAGTACTTC. It yields the protein CASSQRGDRRPQETQYF.